A selection of T cell receptor beta chains follows, all from one sample in a study of blood T cells in healthy people across ages. In TCRdb, the 5' RACE reads were re-called with MiXCR into one record per CDR3 protein. The table has about 1,400,000 distinct CDR3 sequences, around 42% seen once. The sequenced sample was blood. The source is a woman under 30 in good health. The CDR3 runs from the conserved cysteine through the conserved F or W. The D gene is left open where the match is weak. Clone sizes are given selectively: once, few, many, or a class where the clone is expanded.

clone size,V gene,D gene,J gene,CDR3 DNA,CDR3 protein
-,TRBV20-1,TRBD2,TRBJ2-7,TGCAGTGCTAGACTCACCCCGAGTAGCGGGTTAGGCGAGCAGTACTTC,CSARLTPSSGLGEQYF
-,TRBV5-4,-,TRBJ1-6,TGTGCCACCGGAAAGGGGCAAGGGGATTCACCCCTCCACTTT,CATGKGQGDSPLHF
-,TRBV6-5,-,TRBJ2-1,TGTGCCAGCAGTTTTACGGGGGCTCGGGACTCTATCTACAATGAGCAGTTCTTC,CASSFTGARDSIYNEQFF
few,TRBV12-3/TRBV12-4,-,TRBJ2-7,TGTGCCAGCAGTCCTCCGGGGGTGAGGGCCTACGAGCAGTACTTC,CASSPPGVRAYEQYF
few,TRBV3-1,TRBD1,TRBJ1-1,TGTGCCAGCAGCCAGACAGGGACGGCTGGCACTGAAGCTTTCTTT,CASSQTGTAGTEAFF
few,TRBV18,-,TRBJ2-7,TGTGCCAGCTCGTCAACAGGGCGCTCCTACGAGCAGTACTTC,CASSSTGRSYEQYF
few,TRBV7-9,-,TRBJ1-2,TGTGCCAGCAGCTTAGGCTCGGACGGACCCTATGGCTACACCTTC,CASSLGSDGPYGYTF
-,TRBV15,TRBD1,TRBJ2-1,TGTGCCACCAGCAGAGATTCTGGCAGGGGGAATGAGCAGTTCTTC,CATSRDSGRGNEQFF
few,TRBV27,TRBD1,TRBJ2-7,TGTGCCAGCAGTTTTCGGGGACAGGGGTCCGAGCAGTACTTC,CASSFRGQGSEQYF
few,TRBV6-5,TRBD2,TRBJ2-1,TGTGCCAGCAGCCCGTTCGGGGTAGCGGGAGAGGGTGAGCAGTTCTTC,CASSPFGVAGEGEQFF
-,TRBV24-1,TRBD2,TRBJ2-7,TGTGCCAAACGGACTAGCGGTGGGGGCGCCTACGAGCAGTACTTC,CAKRTSGGGAYEQYF
few,TRBV6-5,TRBD1,TRBJ1-4,TGTGCCACCAGGACAGGGGACGAAAAACTGTTTTTT,CATRTGDEKLFF
once,TRBV5-1,-,TRBJ1-2,TGCGCCAGCAGCTTGAGGGACGGTCCTAACTATGGCTACACCTTC,CASSLRDGPNYGYTF
-,TRBV12-3/TRBV12-4,-,TRBJ1-1,TGTGCCAGCAGTCGTGCTTCCGGAGGGAACACTGAAGCTTTCTTT,CASSRASGGNTEAFF
-,TRBV20-1,TRBD2,TRBJ2-7,TGCAGTGCTCAGGGGCCTAGCGGGACCTACGAGCAGTACTTC,CSAQGPSGTYEQYF
-,TRBV7-2,TRBD1,TRBJ1-2,TGTGCCAGCAGCTTGAACAGGGGCAACTATGGCTACACCTTC,CASSLNRGNYGYTF
few,TRBV21-1,-,TRBJ2-5,TGTGCCAGCAGCAAAGGGGGGGGACAGGAGGAGACCCAGTACTTC,CASSKGGGQEETQYF
-,TRBV7-2,-,TRBJ1-2,TGTGCCAGCAGCTCAACCCAGGGTTGGTATGGCTACACCTTC,CASSSTQGWYGYTF
few,TRBV11-3,-,TRBJ2-7,TGTGCCAGCAGCTTATGGTCAGCCGAGCAGTACTTC,CASSLWSAEQYF
many,TRBV12-3/TRBV12-4,TRBD2,TRBJ2-1,TGTGCCAGCAGTCCAGCGGGGGGGCCTTGGAATGAGCAGTTCTTC,CASSPAGGPWNEQFF
once,TRBV27,-,TRBJ2-2,TGTGCCAGCAGTTGGGAGACAGGAAGGTTAGACACCGGGGAGCTGTTTTTT,CASSWETGRLDTGELFF
-,TRBV19,-,TRBJ2-1,TGTGCCAGTAGCCAATCACAGCGGGGACAAGAGACCCAGTTCTTC,CASSQSQRGQETQFF
-,TRBV20-1,TRBD2,TRBJ2-5,TGCAGTGCTTTGGAACTAGCGCTCCTAGAGACCCAGTACTTC,CSALELALLETQYF
-,TRBV20-1,TRBD2,TRBJ2-5,TGCAGTGCTAGGGGCGGGAGCTCGTACCAAGAGACCCAGTACTTC,CSARGGSSYQETQYF
-,TRBV10-1,TRBD1,TRBJ1-5,TGCGCCAGCAAATCGGTCCCTGACAGGGGGACTCAGCAGCCCCAGCATTTT,CASKSVPDRGTQQPQHF
-,TRBV20-1,TRBD1,TRBJ2-5,TGCAGTGCTGGAAAATCCGGGACAGAAGAGACCCAGTACTTC,CSAGKSGTEETQYF